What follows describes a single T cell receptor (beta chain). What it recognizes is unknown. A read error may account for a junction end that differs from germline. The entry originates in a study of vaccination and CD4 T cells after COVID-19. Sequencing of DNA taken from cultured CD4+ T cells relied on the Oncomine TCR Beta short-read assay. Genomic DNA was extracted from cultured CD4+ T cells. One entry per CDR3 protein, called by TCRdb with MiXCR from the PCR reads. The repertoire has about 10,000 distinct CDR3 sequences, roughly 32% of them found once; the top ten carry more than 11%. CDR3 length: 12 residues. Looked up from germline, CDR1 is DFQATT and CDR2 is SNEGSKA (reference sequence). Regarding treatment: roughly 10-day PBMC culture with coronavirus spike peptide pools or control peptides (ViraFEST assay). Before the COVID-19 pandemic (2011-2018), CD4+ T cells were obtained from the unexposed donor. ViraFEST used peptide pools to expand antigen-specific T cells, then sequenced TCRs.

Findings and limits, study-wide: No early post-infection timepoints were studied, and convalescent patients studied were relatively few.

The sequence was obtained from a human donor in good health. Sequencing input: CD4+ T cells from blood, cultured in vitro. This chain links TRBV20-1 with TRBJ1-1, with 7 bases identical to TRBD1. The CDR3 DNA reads TGCAGTACTAGACAGGGAGCAGCTGAAGCTTTCTTT. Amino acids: CSTRQGAAEAFF.